This entry lists 5 T cell receptor beta chains sequenced from one sample in a study of cytomegalovirus exposure and HLA in healthy donors. In the PCR, 60 Vbeta and 13 Jbeta primers were used. Produced via immunoSEQ multiplex PCR; TCRdb's table is partial and in-frame only. The table shows around 160,000 clones, with about 72% occurring only once. What was sequenced was PBMCs. The receptors originated from a male donor in good health and CMV-seronegative.

This clone showed up just once. This chain joins TRBV27 and TRBJ1-6; D is undetermined. Germline V gene sequence: CDR1 MNHEY, CDR2 SMNVEV (reference sequence). CDR3 length: 16 amino acids. V dropped 8 bases and J dropped 0 bases, with 14 bases sitting between them. The CDR3 loop reads CASASSSGSYNSPLHF. The CDR3 DNA reads TGTGCCAGCGCCAGCTCATCGGGCTCCTATAATTCACCCCTCCACTTT.

This clone was found once. V gene TRBV7-2 combines with J gene TRBJ2-7, with 7 bases lining up with TRBD2. Trimming cost V 5 bases and J 0 bases; bases outside gene matches: 7. The CDR3 totals 15 residues. The germline V gene has CDR1 SGHTA and CDR2 FQGNSA. CDR3 amino acids: CASSLSGTTSYEQYF. The CDR3 nucleotides are TGTGCCAGCAGCCTGAGCGGGACCACCTCCTACGAGCAGTACTTC.

The CDR3 loop is CASSSRWESGGTDTQYF. Written as DNA, the CDR3 is TGTGCCAGCAGTTCCCGCTGGGAAAGCGGGGGCACAGATACGCAGTATTTT. The chain employs TRBV7-2 and TRBJ2-3, with TRBD2 matching 7 bases. V shed 6 bases and J 1 base; nucleotides not matched to a gene: 13. The germline V gene encodes CDR1 SGHTA and CDR2 FQGNSA. The CDR3 loop spans 17 amino acids.

This clone was found a few times. V usage is TRBV5-4 and J usage is TRBJ2-5; no clear D gene. The V and J ends lost 1 base and 2 bases respectively, with 9 bases between them. CDR1 is SGHNT and CDR2 is YYREEE in the germline V gene (reference sequence). The CDR3 is 14 residues long. CDR3 bases: TGTGCCAGCAGCTTGTATCTATCACAAGAGACCCAGTACTTC. It translates to CASSLYLSQETQYF.

By its share, this clone is medium-sized (0.01 to 0.1%). The rearrangement links TRBV10-3 to TRBJ2-7, with D possibly matching TRBD2 (6 bases). Germline V lookup: CDR1 ENHRY, CDR2 SYGVKD. V dropped 8 bases and J dropped 2 bases, with 10 bases sitting between them. This CDR3 contains 12 residues. The chain's CDR3 is CAIAGLPYEQYF. The CDR3 DNA follows: TGTGCCATCGCGGGACTTCCCTACGAGCAGTACTTC.